The clone carrying this TCR beta chain was recorded at least ten times. This entry is derived from a study of regulatory T cells in long-lasting Graves disease. Time point meaning: newly diagnosed GD, antithyroid drugs for less than 3 months. The authors made the TCR library using RNA they extracted from PBMCs. Construction of the TCR beta libraries employed iRepertoire HTBI primers in conjunction with Arm-PCR of CDR3 regions. TCRdb re-called the multiplex PCR reads through MiXCR, storing one row per CDR3 protein. The sample lists approximately 400,000 distinct CDR3 sequences; 12% were seen once. CDR1 is SGHAT and CDR2 is FQNNGV in the germline V gene. The CDR3 consists of 13 residues. V was cut by 5 bases and J by 9 bases, with 16 bases left in between. The same data also went into a second study, on T cells in Graves' hyperthyroidism and ophthalmopathy.

This receptor was identified in a woman between 18 and 30 years old with Graves disease. The sequencing here drew on peripheral blood mononuclear cells (PBMCs), taken at new diagnosis, from a patient treated with antithyroid drugs. The chain has TRBV11-2 and TRBJ2-5; D possibly uses TRBD1 or TRBD2 (7 bases each). CDR3 sequence (DNA): TGTGCCAGCAGCGCTCAGGGGGGAGGGGCCCAGTACTTC. It specifies CASSAQGGGAQYF.